Listed here is a single T cell receptor (beta chain). The CDR3 is 14 amino acids. The ends were cut back, 4 bases at V and 9 bases at J, with 16 bases in the middle. Germline V gene lookup returns CDR1 MDHEN and CDR2 SYDVKM. This sample was included in a study of blood T cell repertoires in COVID-19. As processed by the authors: Estimates of nucleated cell counts were drawn from the amplification of reference gene primers. TCRdb's table, derived via immunoSEQ multiplex PCR, lists solely in-frame clones and lacks some. From that table come the V and J calls and clone size; the DNA was used to work out D and trimming. The table includes 250,000 or so clones, roughly 85% detected once.

The sequence came from a man younger than 30 with active or convalescent COVID-19. The sequencing input was peripheral blood. The rearrangement joins TRBV28 to TRBJ2-1; a weak D match, TRBD1 (7 bases). CDR3 nucleotides: TGTGCCAGCAGTTCAGGACAGGTCGGGAGTGAGCAGTTCTTC. Its translation is CASSSGQVGSEQFF.